These 26 T cell receptor beta chains came from one sample sequenced in a study of long-term antiretroviral therapy in people with HIV. Researchers report immunoSEQ v3.0 was run at survey level. The repertoire was sequenced with immunoSEQ multiplex PCR; TCRdb's copy has only in-frame clones and lacks some. The sample shows about 3,300 clones, around nine tenths of them seen only once. The material was unsorted PBMCs, obtained 0.3 years after starting antiretroviral therapy. Receptors were obtained from a woman in her forties or fifties with HIV.

V is TRBV19 and J is TRBJ2-5; 9 positions match TRBD2. CDR1 is LNHDA and CDR2 is SQIVND in the germline V gene (reference sequence). The trim removed 2 bases at V and 2 bases at J, leaving 3 bases unmatched. The CDR3 length is 15 residues. The CDR3 DNA reads TGTGCCAGTAGTATAAGGGCGGGGGGGCAAGAGACCCAGTACTTC. Translation gives CASSIRAGGQETQYF.

The sample holds a few counts of this clone. This chain joins TRBV5-5 and TRBJ1-6; the D gene is possibly TRBD1 (5 bases). The CDR3 is 13 residues long. Germline V CDR1 and CDR2: SGHKS, YYEKEE (reference sequence). In nucleotides, the CDR3 is TGTGCTGGGGGGGACTCCTATAATTCACCCCTCCACTTT. It specifies CAGGDSYNSPLHF.

The chain links TRBV6-4 to TRBJ2-5, with D perhaps matching TRBD1 or TRBD2 (5 bases each). The ends were cut back, 0 bases at V and 5 bases at J, with 13 bases in the middle. Germline-derived CDR1 and CDR2 are MRHNA and SNTAGT. The CDR3 covers 15 residues. CDR3 bases: TGTGCCAGCAGTGACTCATACGGGACGGGGGAGACCCAGTACTTC. Protein: CASSDSYGTGETQYF.

The chain joins TRBV5-1 to TRBJ2-7; D possibly matches TRBD1 or TRBD2 (5 bases each). Looked up from germline, CDR1 is SGHRS and CDR2 is YFSETQ. V lost 0 bases and J lost 2, with 18 bases in between. The CDR3 has 17 amino acids. The CDR3, as DNA: TGCGCCAGCAGCTTGGTTTCAGGGACGAGAGGGCCCTACGAGCAGTACTTC. Translation gives CASSLVSGTRGPYEQYF.

This chain joins TRBV19 and TRBJ2-7, with TRBD1 matching over 7 bases. CDR1 is LNHDA and CDR2 is SQIVND in the germline V gene (reference sequence). The J segment lost 4 bases and the V segment lost 3 bases, leaving 6 bases of the junction unmatched. The CDR3 runs to 14 residues. In nucleotides, the CDR3 is TGTGCCAGTAGTATGGGGACAGTCTCTTACGAGCAGTACTTC. Its protein product is CASSMGTVSYEQYF.

This chain connects TRBV6-5 to TRBJ2-7; 12 nucleotides align to TRBD2. This CDR3 contains 16 residues. V shed 2 bases, J shed 6 bases, and the junction held 8 bases outside the gene matches. Looked up from germline, CDR1 is MNHEY and CDR2 is SVGAGI. The CDR3 loop reads CASSYLTSGGWREQYF. The CDR3 DNA reads as TGTGCCAGCAGTTACCTGACTAGCGGGGGTTGGCGCGAGCAGTACTTC.

The V call is TRBV7-6, the J call TRBJ2-3; D is perhaps TRBD1 or TRBD2 (5 bases each). Trimming left V 4 bases short and J 1 base short, with 9 bases between. The germline gives CDR1 SGHVS, CDR2 FNYEAQ. CDR3 size: 14 residues. The CDR3 reads CASSWGWGTDTQYF. As DNA, the CDR3 is TGTGCCAGCAGCTGGGGGTGGGGCACAGATACGCAGTATTTT. Full variable domain (outside the CDR3, taken from reference TRBV7-6 and TRBJ2-3): GAGVSQSPRYKVTKRGQDVALRCDPISGHVSLYWYRQALGQGPEFLTYFNYEAQQDKSGLPNDRFSAERPEGSISTLTIQRTEQRDSAMYRCASSWGWGTDTQYFGPGTRLTVL.

V and J are TRBV7-2 and TRBJ2-3; D perhaps matches TRBD2 (6 bases). This CDR3 spans 15 amino acids. CDR1 and CDR2 (germline): SGHTA, FQGNSA. The V end was cut by 0 bases, the J end by 0 bases, with 7 bases between. DNA for the CDR3: TGTGCCAGCAGCTTAGCCGGGACTAGCACAGATACGCAGTATTTT. It is translated as CASSLAGTSTDTQYF.

The gene calls are TRBV10-2 and TRBJ2-1, with 8 bases lining up with TRBD2. V shed 6 bases and J 4 bases; nucleotides not matched to a gene: 8. Germline V gene lookup returns CDR1 WSHSY and CDR2 SAAADI. The CDR3 has 15 residues. DNA of the CDR3: TGCGCCAGCAGGTTCGCGGGGGGAGAGTACAATGAGCAGTTCTTC. Its translation is CASRFAGGEYNEQFF.

A remark on this clone: Distinct nucleotide sequences in the sample also encode this CDR3. V and J are TRBV9 and TRBJ2-1; D gene uncertain. The V gene's germline CDR1 is SGDLS and CDR2 YYNGEE. This CDR3 has 16 residues. V was cut by 3 bases and J by 4 bases, with 17 bases left in between. The CDR3 region is CASSASTLDLYNEQFF. The CDR3, as DNA: TGTGCCAGCAGCGCGTCGACCCTAGATCTTTACAATGAGCAGTTCTTC. Based on the CDR3 plus reference TRBV9 and TRBJ2-1, the full variable domain is DSGVTQTPKHLITATGQRVTLRCSPRSGDLSVYWYQQSLDQGLQFLIQYYNGEERAKGNILERFSAQQFPDLHSELNLSSLELGDSALYFCASSASTLDLYNEQFFGPGTRLTVL.

This chain links TRBV15 with TRBJ2-2; D possibly corresponds to TRBD2 (6 bases). The length of the CDR3 is 15 residues. The ends were cut back, 5 bases at V and 2 bases at J, with 12 bases in the middle. Per the germline V gene, CDR1 is LNHNV and CDR2 is YYDKDF (reference sequence). The CDR3 DNA follows: TGTGCCACCAGCCCCCGACTAGTTAACACCGGGGAGCTGTTTTTT. Residues: CATSPRLVNTGELFF. Combining the CDR3 with reference TRBV15 and TRBJ2-2 gives the whole variable domain DAMVIQNPRYQVTQFGKPVTLSCSQTLNHNVMYWYQQKSSQAPKLLFHYYDKDFNNEADTPDNFQSRRPNTSFCFLDIRSPGLGDTAMYLCATSPRLVNTGELFFGEGSRLTVL.

The chain is built from TRBV6-5 and TRBJ2-7; no clear D. Germline loops: CDR1 MNHEY, CDR2 SVGAGI. Trimming left V 6 bases short and J 4 bases short, with 19 bases between. The CDR3 has 15 amino acids. CDR3 sequence: CASSHGIEDAYEQYF. DNA of the CDR3: TGTGCCAGCAGCCACGGAATCGAGGATGCATACGAGCAGTACTTC.

The chain joins TRBV5-1 to TRBJ2-5, with 14 bases aligning to TRBD2. The CDR3 runs 17 residues. CDR1 and CDR2 (germline): SGHRS, YFSETQ. J lost 4 bases, V lost 4 bases, and 9 bases had no gene match. CDR3: CASSPGTSGGRGETQYF. The CDR3 DNA sequence: TGCGCCAGCAGCCCCGGGACTAGCGGGGGCCGGGGAGAGACCCAGTACTTC.

The rearrangement joins TRBV2 to TRBJ2-2; TRBD2 might be the D (5 bases). Germline V gene sequence: CDR1 SNHLY, CDR2 FYNNEI. V was clipped by 4 bases and J by 0 bases, with 12 bases between them. The CDR3 is 16 amino acids. The CDR3 sequence: CASSADAGSNTGELFF. The CDR3 nucleotides read TGTGCCAGCAGTGCAGACGCGGGCTCGAACACCGGGGAGCTGTTTTTT.

This chain uses TRBV19 with TRBJ2-7; TRBD2 might be the D (5 bases). Trimming removed 7 bases from V and 0 bases from J, with 16 bases in between. The CDR3 has 15 residues. Germline V CDR1 and CDR2: LNHDA, SQIVND (reference sequence). The DNA of the CDR3 is TGTGCCAGTACTCCCGGAGGCATATCCTCCTACGAGCAGTACTTC. It codes for CASTPGGISSYEQYF.

The sample holds a few counts of this clone. V gene TRBV18 combines with J gene TRBJ1-4; D unclear. Germline V gene sequence: CDR1 KGHSH, CDR2 LQKENI. Trimming pared 3 bases from V and 12 bases from J, leaving 17 bases between. The CDR3 totals 14 residues. The CDR3 is CASSPDTAPSELFF. CDR3 DNA: TGTGCCAGCTCACCCGACACAGCCCCTTCCGAACTGTTTTTT.

The chain combines TRBV7-2 with TRBJ2-5, with D perhaps TRBD1 (7 bases). Per germline, CDR1 SGHTA and CDR2 FQGNSA. This CDR3 spans 15 amino acids. Trimming stripped 5 bases from V and 1 base from J, with 14 bases between. The CDR3 region has the DNA TGTGCCAGCAGCCCCAGGGGGAGGCCCCAAGAGACCCAGTACTTC. Translation: CASSPRGRPQETQYF. Looking up the rest from reference TRBV7-2 and TRBJ2-5 gives the full variable domain: GAGVSQSPSNKVTEKGKDVELRCDPISGHTALYWYRQSLGQGLEFLIYFQGNSAPDKSGLPSDRFSAERTGGSVSTLTIQRTQQEDSAVYLCASSPRGRPQETQYFGPGTRLLVL.

The gene calls are TRBV5-1 and TRBJ1-4; D is unclear. V lost 0 bases and J lost 11, with 17 bases in between. Germline-derived CDR1 and CDR2 are SGHRS and YFSETQ. The CDR3 extends over 15 amino acids. CDR3: CASSLGASLGGKLFF. As DNA, the CDR3 is TGCGCCAGCAGCTTGGGGGCGAGTTTGGGAGGGAAACTGTTTTTT.

The chain joins TRBV6-1 to TRBJ1-2; D perhaps matches TRBD1 (5 bases). The V gene's germline CDR1 is MNHNS and CDR2 SASEGT. V was clipped by 1 base and J by 6 bases, with 12 bases between them. The CDR3 is 14 amino acids. CDR3 region: CASSEVGGADGYTF. In DNA, the CDR3 is TGTGCCAGCAGTGAAGTCGGGGGAGCAGATGGCTACACCTTC.

This chain uses TRBV19 with TRBJ1-3; D ambiguous. Germline V lookup: CDR1 LNHDA, CDR2 SQIVND (reference sequence). V lost 3 bases, J lost 0 bases, and 9 bases lay in between. The CDR3 length is 15 residues. The CDR3 nucleotides are TGTGCCAGTAGTATTCCCCAGGACTCTGGAAACACCATATATTTT. Encoded protein: CASSIPQDSGNTIYF.

V gene TRBV7-6 combines with J gene TRBJ2-1, with 12 bases identical to TRBD2. The length of the CDR3 is 16 residues. Germline CDR1 reads SGHVS; CDR2 reads FNYEAQ. Trimming cost V 2 bases and J 4 bases; bases outside gene matches: 3. CDR3 coding DNA: TGTGCCAGCAGCTTATTTACTAGCGGGGGGTACAATGAGCAGTTCTTC. It encodes CASSLFTSGGYNEQFF.

This sequence joins TRBV25-1 and TRBJ2-4; 9 bases align to TRBD1. The V gene end was trimmed by 5 bases and the J gene end by 5 bases; junction bases not matched to a gene: 7. Germline CDR1 reads MGHDK; CDR2 reads SYGVNS. The CDR3 consists of 15 residues. The CDR3 region is CASSPTDRGENIQYF. DNA for the CDR3: TGTGCCAGCAGTCCCACAGACAGGGGGGAAAACATTCAGTACTTC.

The genes are TRBV4-1 and TRBJ1-2, with D possibly being TRBD1 (6 bases). This CDR3 region has 15 residues. Germline CDR1 and CDR2: MGHRA and YSYEKL. The V end lost 1 base, the J end lost 4 bases, and 13 bases lay between the germline ends. CDR3: CASSQVKGGGYGYTF. The CDR3 DNA reads as TGCGCCAGCAGCCAAGTCAAGGGGGGGGGCTATGGCTACACCTTC.

CDR3 bases: TGTGCCAGCAGCTCCGCAGCGGGGGGGGCCAAAAACATTCAGTACTTC. Translated: CASSSAAGGAKNIQYF. The chain carries TRBV2 and TRBJ2-4; 10 positions agree with TRBD2. In germline, CDR1 is SNHLY, CDR2 FYNNEI. This CDR3 has 16 amino acids. Germline trimming cut 6 bases from V and 1 base from J; bases unmatched to any gene: 6. Full variable domain (rest looked up from reference TRBV2 and TRBJ2-4): EPEVTQTPSHQVTQMGQEVILRCVPISNHLYFYWYRQILGQKVEFLVSFYNNEISEKSEIFDDQFSVERPDGSNFTLKIRSTKLEDSAMYFCASSSAAGGAKNIQYFGAGTRLSVL.

The chain carries TRBV7-6 and TRBJ1-1; tentatively, D is TRBD1 (6 bases). The CDR3 runs to 14 residues. Trimming left V 1 base short and J 0 bases short, with 6 bases between. CDR1 SGHVS and CDR2 FNYEAQ come from the germline V gene. As DNA, the CDR3 is TGTGCCAGCAGCTTAGGGGACATGAACACTGAAGCTTTCTTT. It is translated as CASSLGDMNTEAFF.

V and J are TRBV29-1 and TRBJ1-2; possible D gene TRBD1, 5 bases. The CDR3 is 11 residues long. Germline V gene sequence: CDR1 SQVTM, CDR2 ANQGSEA. The germline V and J ends were trimmed by 4 bases and 2 bases, with 5 bases remaining between them. The CDR3 coding sequence is TGCAGCGTTGCAGGGAACTATGGCTACACCTTC. This gives the protein CSVAGNYGYTF.